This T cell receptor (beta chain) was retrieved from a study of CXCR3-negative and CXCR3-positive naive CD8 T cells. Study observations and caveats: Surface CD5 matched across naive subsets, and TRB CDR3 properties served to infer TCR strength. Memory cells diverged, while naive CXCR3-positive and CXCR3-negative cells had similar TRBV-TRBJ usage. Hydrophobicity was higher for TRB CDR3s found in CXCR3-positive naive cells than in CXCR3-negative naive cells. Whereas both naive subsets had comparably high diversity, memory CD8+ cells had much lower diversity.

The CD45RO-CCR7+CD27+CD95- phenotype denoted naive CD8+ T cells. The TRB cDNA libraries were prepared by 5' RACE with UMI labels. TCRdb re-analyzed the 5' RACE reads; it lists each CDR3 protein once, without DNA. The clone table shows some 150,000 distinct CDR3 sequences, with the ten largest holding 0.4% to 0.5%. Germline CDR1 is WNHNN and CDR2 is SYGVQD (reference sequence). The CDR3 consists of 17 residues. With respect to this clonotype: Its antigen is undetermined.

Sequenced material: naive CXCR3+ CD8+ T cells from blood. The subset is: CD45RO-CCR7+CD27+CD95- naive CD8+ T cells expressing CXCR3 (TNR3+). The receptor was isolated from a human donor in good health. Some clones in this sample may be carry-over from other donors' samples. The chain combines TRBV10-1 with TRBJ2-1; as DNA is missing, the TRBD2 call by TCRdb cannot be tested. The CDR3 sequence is CASSEGLAGGLNNEQFF.